The 7 T cell receptor beta chains listed next were all sequenced from one sample in a study of T-cell reconstitution after alpha-beta-depleted transplantation in children. Unique molecular identifiers were incorporated when the TCRbeta library was constructed. Each CDR3 protein gets one entry after TCRdb re-called the PCR reads with MiXCR. The sample carries fewer than 500,000 distinct CDR3 sequences, about 40% recorded once. This specimen consisted of PBMCs, obtained before TCRalphabeta/CD19-depleted stem cell transplant. These receptors were taken from a girl between 2 and 10 years old with aplastic anemia, due to receive a stem cell transplant.

This clonotype was detected ten times or more. The chain combines TRBV10-3 with TRBJ2-1; 7 bases agree with TRBD2. Unmatched junction bases numbered 8, after V lost 10 bases and J lost 5 bases. In germline, CDR1 is ENHRY, CDR2 SYGVKD. The CDR3 loop spans 13 amino acids. The CDR3 nucleotides are TGTGCCACCCGGGACTACCCCGACAATGAGCAGTTCTTC. This sequence encodes CATRDYPDNEQFF.

This clonotype appeared many times. The chain has TRBV7-2 and TRBJ2-7; TRBD1 aligns across 7 bases. V lost 6 bases to trimming and J lost 2 bases; unmatched junction nucleotides: 7. The germline CDR1 and CDR2 sequences are SGHTA and FQGNSA. CDR3 length: 14 amino acids. CDR3 coding DNA: TGTGCCAGCAGTATACGACAGGGACCCTACGAGCAGTACTTC. It specifies CASSIRQGPYEQYF.

The chain links TRBV27 to TRBJ2-1; D is possibly TRBD1 (6 bases). The CDR3 sequence is 15 residues long. From germline, CDR1 is MNHEY and CDR2 SMNVEV (reference sequence). The ends were cut back, 2 bases at V and 7 bases at J, with 15 bases in the middle. The CDR3 sequence: CASSLLLPGVNEQFF. As DNA, the CDR3 is TGTGCCAGCAGTTTACTCCTTCCAGGGGTGAATGAGCAGTTCTTC.

This clonotype was seen only once. The chain combines TRBV28 with TRBJ2-4, with 7 bases identical to TRBD2. Looked up from germline, CDR1 is MDHEN and CDR2 is SYDVKM. Trimming took 10 bases from V and 0 from J; bases not matched to a gene: 9. The length of the CDR3 is 15 residues. In DNA, the CDR3 is TGTGCCACCAATCGACAGCGGGAAGCCAAAAACATTCAGTACTTC. It codes for CATNRQREAKNIQYF.

This clonotype was recorded a few times. The chain uses TRBV6-9 and TRBJ2-3; no clear D. This CDR3 is built from 11 residues. V lost 8 bases and J 4 bases, leaving 7 bases between the germline ends. Germline-derived CDR1 and CDR2 are MNHGY and SVAAGI. This CDR3 reads CASSRPDTQYF. The DNA of the CDR3 is TGTGCCAGCTCTCGGCCAGATACGCAGTATTTT.

The chain is built from TRBV20-1 and TRBJ2-4, with 8 bases fitting TRBD2. The V and J ends lost 5 bases and 7 bases, in that order; junction bases with no gene match: 7. The CDR3 contains 13 residues. CDR1 is DFQATT, CDR2 SNEGSKA, per germline (reference sequence). The CDR3 region has the DNA TGCAGTGCTGGAGCGGGAGTCGGGAACATTCAGTACTTC. Amino acids: CSAGAGVGNIQYF.

This clonotype has a count of ten or more. The chain employs TRBV4-1 and TRBJ1-6, with D tentatively TRBD1 (5 bases). Germline lookup yields CDR1 MGHRA and CDR2 YSYEKL. V was shortened by 0 bases and J by 10 bases, with 7 bases between the two germline ends. The length of the CDR3 is 13 residues. CDR3 bases: TGCGCCAGCAGCCAAGATCGGGGGTCACCCCTCCACTTT. Translated: CASSQDRGSPLHF.